The 27 T cell receptor beta chains presented below share a single source sample, sequenced in a study of T cell responses to AZD1222 COVID-19 vaccine (dated by TCRdb to the early 2020s). The library was generated by the immunoSEQ multiplex PCR assay. This immuneACCESS table, as held by TCRdb, lists in-frame sequences with V and J called but not all clones. Of the missing ones, under half trace to an unresolved V gene in checked studies; the others have no known cause. The sample table holds about 68,000 clones, of which roughly 90% were seen once. About 2.7% of the sample is in the top ten clones. What this sample's time point label stands for: baseline before first vaccination. Specimen: peripheral blood, collected on day 0 of AZD1222 vaccination. Every receptor here comes from an adult in good health.

The rearrangement joins TRBV5-1 to TRBJ2-1, with 7 bases aligning to TRBD1. J was trimmed by 1 base and V by 0 bases; bases with no gene match: 7. Germline CDR1 SGHRS, CDR2 YFSETQ. The CDR3 is made up of 17 amino acids. CDR3 sequence reads: CASSLGRRGQSYNEQFF. DNA for the CDR3: TGCGCCAGCAGCTTGGGTCGACGGGGACAGTCCTACAATGAGCAGTTCTTC.

This chain uses TRBV7-2 with TRBJ2-5; possible D gene TRBD2, 6 bases. CDR3 length: 14 amino acids. V gave up 2 bases and J gave up 5 bases, with 12 bases separating them. Germline values: CDR1 SGHTA, CDR2 FQGNSA. The CDR3, as DNA: TGTGCCAGCAGCTTAACGGGAGAGGGTGAGACCCAGTACTTC. This sequence encodes CASSLTGEGETQYF.

This clone was seen just once. This rearrangement joins TRBV15 to TRBJ1-2; 7 bases align to TRBD1. Germline CDR1 LNHNV, CDR2 YYDKDF (reference sequence). The CDR3 has 14 residues. Trimming at V came to 0 bases and at J to 12 bases, leaving 10 bases not matched to a gene. The CDR3: CATSRDRGLGEDTF. For the CDR3, the DNA is TGTGCCACCAGCAGAGATAGGGGGCTAGGGGAGGACACCTTC.

CDR3 sequence (DNA): TGCGCCAGCAGCTTGGCCGGGGACTACGGCACAGATACGCAGTATTTT. Its protein product is CASSLAGDYGTDTQYF. The chain combines TRBV5-1 with TRBJ2-3, with 7 bases fitting TRBD2. Germline CDR1 is SGHRS and CDR2 is YFSETQ. After removal of 0 bases from V and 1 base from J, the junction contained 5 bases not matched to a gene. This CDR3 has 16 residues.

CDR3 nucleotides: TGTGCCAGCAGCTGGGGTTCGGGGGATGAAAAACTGTTTTTT. It is translated as CASSWGSGDEKLFF. This chain links TRBV5-5 with TRBJ1-4; perhaps TRBD1 as D (5 bases). CDR3 length: 14 amino acids. The germline V and J ends were trimmed by 3 bases and 6 bases, with 12 bases remaining between them. Germline CDR1 is SGHKS and CDR2 is YYEKEE (reference sequence). The full variable domain, in which reference TRBV5-5 and TRBJ1-4 provide the parts outside the CDR3, is DAGVTQSPTHLIKTRGQQVTLRCSPISGHKSVSWYQQVLGQGPQFIFQYYEKEERGRGNFPDRFSARQFPNYSSELNVNALLLGDSALYLCASSWGSGDEKLFFGSGTQLSVL.

This clone appeared once. The V call is TRBV3-1 (or the pseudogene TRBV3-2), the J call TRBJ1-2; D is possibly TRBD1 (5 bases). The CDR3 totals 15 residues. V was shortened by 4 bases and J by 8 bases, with 20 bases between the two germline ends. The V gene's germline CDR1 is LGHDT and CDR2 YNNKEL (reference sequence). DNA of the CDR3: TGTGCCAGCAGCCCCGGGACGTACCTATCCGGGGGCTACACCTTC. Residues: CASSPGTYLSGGYTF.

V usage is TRBV7-7 and J usage is TRBJ2-5; D is possibly TRBD1 (6 bases). With 3 bases removed from V and 2 bases from J, the gap between germline ends came to 13 bases. CDR3 length: 15 amino acids. The germline V gene encodes CDR1 SSHAT and CDR2 FNYEAQ (reference sequence). CDR3 sequence: CASSFVRGTQETQYF. CDR3 sequence (DNA): TGTGCCAGCAGCTTCGTCAGGGGAACACAAGAGACCCAGTACTTC.

The V and J genes are TRBV2 and TRBJ1-2; 8 positions match TRBD1. V was clipped by 6 bases and J by 4 bases; unmatched bases: 13. The CDR3 sequence is 16 residues long. Germline V CDR1 and CDR2: SNHLY, FYNNEI. The DNA of the CDR3 is TGTGCCAGCAGGGAGGATGGACAGGGAGGTGTCTATGGCTACACCTTC. The encoded protein is CASREDGQGGVYGYTF.

The rearrangement joins TRBV30 to TRBJ2-1; TRBD2 aligns across 7 bases. J was trimmed by 1 base and V by 4 bases; bases with no gene match: 10. CDR3 size: 16 residues. Germline V CDR1 and CDR2: GTSNPN, SVGIG (reference sequence). The CDR3 DNA follows: TGTGCCTGGAACCGACCTCTAGCGGCGTCCTACAATGAGCAGTTCTTC. Amino acids: CAWNRPLAASYNEQFF.

The chain is built from TRBV19 and TRBJ2-7; 10 nucleotides agree with TRBD1. The ends lost 5 bases at V and 7 bases at J; junction bases unmatched: 20. CDR1 is LNHDA, CDR2 SQIVND, per germline (reference sequence). The CDR3 runs to 18 residues. CDR3 nucleotide sequence: TGTGCCAGTAGTCACCGACAGTACCGGGACAGGGGTGAGGGTGAGCAGTACTTC. Protein product: CASSHRQYRDRGEGEQYF. Together with reference TRBV19 and TRBJ2-7, the CDR3 gives the full variable domain: DGGITQSPKYLFRKEGQNVTLSCEQNLNHDAMYWYRQDPGQGLRLIYYSQIVNDFQKGDIAEGYSVSREKKESFPLTVTSAQKNPTAFYLCASSHRQYRDRGEGEQYFGPGTRLTVT.

V is TRBV28 and J is TRBJ2-7; D possibly corresponds to TRBD1 (6 bases). The length of the CDR3 is 13 residues. Germline CDR1 reads MDHEN; CDR2 reads SYDVKM. V shed 6 bases and J shed 5 bases, with 14 bases lying between them. The CDR3 bases are TGTGCCAGCAGGCCCAGGGGAAGCCACGAGCAGTACTTC. Its protein is CASRPRGSHEQYF.

This chain joins TRBV5-1 and TRBJ2-1; D might be TRBD1 or TRBD2, each matching 6 bases. Per the germline V gene, CDR1 is SGHRS and CDR2 is YFSETQ. CDR3 length: 16 residues. With 1 base removed from V and 8 bases from J, the gap between germline ends came to 19 bases. In DNA, the CDR3 is TGCGCCAGCAGCTTGTACGGCGTCGGGGGCAAGGATGAGCAGTTCTTC. It yields the protein CASSLYGVGGKDEQFF. Looking up the rest from reference TRBV5-1 and TRBJ2-1 gives the full variable domain: KAGVTQTPRYLIKTRGQQVTLSCSPISGHRSVSWYQQTPGQGLQFLFEYFSETQRNKGNFPGRFSGRQFSNSRSEMNVSTLELGDSALYLCASSLYGVGGKDEQFFGPGTRLTVL.

This clone was seen only once. The J gene is TRBJ2-2, the V gene TRBV12-3 or TRBV12-4; D is uncertain. The V gene lost 3 bases and the J gene lost 3 bases, with 2 bases spanning the gap. CDR3 length equals 12 residues. This CDR3 is CASSFYTGELFF. CDR3 nucleotides: TGTGCCAGCAGTTTTTACACCGGGGAGCTGTTTTTT.

This chain links TRBV27 with TRBJ2-7, with D possibly TRBD1 on 6 matching bases. Germline V gene data show CDR1 as MNHEY and CDR2 as SMNVEV (reference sequence). The CDR3 is 14 amino acids. The V end lost 6 bases, the J end lost 4 bases, and 16 bases lay between the germline ends. The CDR3 reads CASRLRDTSYEQYF. CDR3 sequence (DNA): TGTGCCAGCAGGTTACGGGACACCTCTTACGAGCAGTACTTC.

The chain joins TRBV2 to TRBJ2-7; D possibly uses TRBD1 or TRBD2 (6 bases each). The CDR3 loop spans 14 amino acids. With 10 bases removed from V and 3 bases from J, the gap between germline ends came to 19 bases. CDR1 is SNHLY, CDR2 FYNNEI, per germline. The CDR3 sequence is CAIGGPGLDYEQYF. The DNA for the CDR3 is TGTGCCATAGGGGGACCGGGACTCGACTACGAGCAGTACTTC. The variable domain in full, completed from reference TRBV2 and TRBJ2-7, reads EPEVTQTPSHQVTQMGQEVILRCVPISNHLYFYWYRQILGQKVEFLVSFYNNEISEKSEIFDDQFSVERPDGSNFTLKIRSTKLEDSAMYFCAIGGPGLDYEQYFGPGTRLTVT.

This chain uses TRBV3-1 (or the pseudogene TRBV3-2) with TRBJ1-6; D remains ambiguous. The CDR3 runs to 15 residues. Per germline, CDR1 LGHDT and CDR2 YNNKEL (reference sequence). V was shortened by 1 base and J by 6 bases, with 10 bases between the two germline ends. The CDR3 DNA reads TGTGCCAGCAGCCAAGGAACGGAAACTAATTCACCCCTCCACTTT. Protein product: CASSQGTETNSPLHF.

The J gene is TRBJ1-1, the V gene TRBV2, with no clear D. Trimming left V 1 base short and J 8 bases short, with 8 bases between. CDR1 and CDR2 from the germline V gene are SNHLY and FYNNEI. This CDR3 region has 12 residues. In DNA, the CDR3 is TGTGCCAGCAGTGAAGGTGTGTTAGAAGCTTTCTTT. It specifies CASSEGVLEAFF.

V gene TRBV29-1 combines with J gene TRBJ2-1; possibly TRBD1 for D (5 bases). CDR1 is SQVTM and CDR2 is ANQGSEA in the germline V gene. The CDR3 is 16 residues long. Between the trimmed V and J ends, which lost 3 bases and 0 bases, there was a span of 15 bases. The CDR3 bases are TGCAGCGTTGAGGGGCTCGGGTCCAGCTCCTACAATGAGCAGTTCTTC. This codes for CSVEGLGSSSYNEQFF.

The CDR3 DNA follows: TGTGCCAGCTCACCAACCCAGCAAAATCAGCCCCAGCATTTT. It codes for CASSPTQQNQPQHF. The chain combines TRBV18 with TRBJ1-5; D remains unclear. The germline gives CDR1 KGHSH, CDR2 LQKENI. V lost 2 bases to trimming and J lost 4 bases, with 9 bases between them. The CDR3 has 14 residues. The full variable domain, completed using reference TRBV18 and TRBJ1-5, is NAGVMQNPRHLVRRRGQEARLRCSPMKGHSHVYWYRQLPEEGLKFMVYLQKENIIDESGMPKERFSAEFPKEGPSILRIQQVVRGDSAAYFCASSPTQQNQPQHFGDGTRLSIL.

The chain is built from TRBV6-1 and TRBJ1-2, with 9 bases fitting TRBD1. The J segment lost 5 bases and the V segment lost 3 bases, leaving 10 bases of the junction unmatched. CDR1 is MNHNS and CDR2 is SASEGT in the germline V gene. CDR3 length: 16 amino acids. The CDR3 sequence is CASSDPGQGNVYGYTF. The CDR3 coding sequence is TGTGCCAGCAGTGATCCCGGACAGGGGAATGTGTATGGCTACACCTTC.

The chain couples TRBV5-1 to TRBJ2-3; D ambiguous. Trimming left V 4 bases short and J 1 base short, with 7 bases between. This CDR3 spans 13 amino acids. Germline V CDR1 and CDR2: SGHRS, YFSETQ. Written as DNA, the CDR3 is TGCGCCAGCAGCGACCGCCGCACAGATACGCAGTATTTT. Residues: CASSDRRTDTQYF.

The gene calls are TRBV28 and TRBJ1-1; D unclear. Germline V lookup: CDR1 MDHEN, CDR2 SYDVKM. The CDR3 is 14 residues long. V was trimmed by 7 bases and J by 0 bases, leaving 12 bases between them. CDR3 DNA: TGTGCCAGCACCCTGACACTAATGAACACTGAAGCTTTCTTT. It translates to CASTLTLMNTEAFF.

The genes are TRBV28 and TRBJ1-4; maybe TRBD1 (6 bases). Germline V gene data show CDR1 as MDHEN and CDR2 as SYDVKM. This CDR3 comprises 15 residues. Trimming shortened V by 4 bases and J by 8 bases, and 17 bases separated the two germline ends. Written as DNA, the CDR3 is TGTGCCAGCAGTTCTCCGGCAGGGGTGGGAGAAAAACTGTTTTTT. It yields the protein CASSSPAGVGEKLFF.

V is TRBV5-4 and J is TRBJ1-2; D is unclear. CDR1 SGHNT and CDR2 YYREEE come from the germline V gene (reference sequence). This CDR3 contains 14 residues. Trimming left V 0 bases short and J 6 bases short, with 12 bases between. DNA for the CDR3: TGTGCCAGCAGCTTGGATGCAGCCGATAATGGCTACACCTTC. Residues: CASSLDAADNGYTF.

The chain couples TRBV19 to TRBJ2-2, with 11 bases matching TRBD2. V was pared by 1 base and J by 1 base, with 5 bases of the junction left unmatched. This CDR3 is built from 18 residues. The germline gives CDR1 LNHDA, CDR2 SQIVND (reference sequence). CDR3 nucleotides: TGTGCCAGTAGTATAGGCCAACTAGCGGGAGTGAACACCGGGGAGCTGTTTTTT. Protein: CASSIGQLAGVNTGELFF.

This rearrangement joins TRBV19 to TRBJ1-4, with 9 bases that match TRBD1. Germline trimming cut 6 bases from V and 0 bases from J; bases unmatched to any gene: 11. Germline CDR1 is LNHDA and CDR2 is SQIVND (reference sequence). The CDR3 covers 18 residues. CDR3 amino acids: CASSMDRGLIATNEKLFF. The CDR3 DNA sequence: TGTGCCAGTAGCATGGACAGGGGACTCATTGCAACTAATGAAAAACTGTTTTTT. The whole variable domain, remainder taken from reference TRBV19 and TRBJ1-4, is DGGITQSPKYLFRKEGQNVTLSCEQNLNHDAMYWYRQDPGQGLRLIYYSQIVNDFQKGDIAEGYSVSREKKESFPLTVTSAQKNPTAFYLCASSMDRGLIATNEKLFFGSGTQLSVL.

The V and J genes are TRBV9 and TRBJ2-1; 13 bases fit TRBD2. V lost 3 bases to trimming and J lost 5 bases; unmatched junction nucleotides: 5. Germline V gives CDR1 SGDLS, CDR2 YYNGEE. The CDR3 runs to 16 residues. The CDR3 coding sequence is TGTGCCAGCAGCGGGGGACTAGCGGGAACCGACAATGAGCAGTTCTTC. This codes for CASSGGLAGTDNEQFF. Looking up the rest from reference TRBV9 and TRBJ2-1 gives the full variable domain: DSGVTQTPKHLITATGQRVTLRCSPRSGDLSVYWYQQSLDQGLQFLIQYYNGEERAKGNILERFSAQQFPDLHSELNLSSLELGDSALYFCASSGGLAGTDNEQFFGPGTRLTVL.